The 9 T cell receptor beta chains below were found in one sample sequenced in a study of T cell repertoires in cytomegalovirus infection. TCRdb called the reads again in MiXCR, with one record for every CDR3 protein. Of just under 300,000 distinct CDR3 sequences detected, 8% to 10% appear once; the ten largest clones hold approximately 2.4%. Sequencing was carried out using PBMCs. The receptors were gathered from a human donor in good health (CMV status not recorded). Some clones in this sample may be carry-over from other donors' samples.

This clonotype occurred many times. V and J are TRBV5-4 and TRBJ2-7; D is undetermined. V was pared by 0 bases and J by 5 bases, with 12 bases between. There are 14 residues in the CDR3. Germline V gives CDR1 SGHNT, CDR2 YYREEE (reference sequence). CDR3 bases: TGTGCCAGCAGCTTGGCCTCCGGGCCAGACGAGCAGTACTTC. Amino acids: CASSLASGPDEQYF.

At least ten counts were recorded for this clonotype. The rearrangement links TRBV20-1 to TRBJ1-5; D perhaps matches TRBD1 (6 bases). CDR3 length: 14 amino acids. Trimming cost V 2 bases and J 5 bases, with 13 bases left between them. Germline V gene lookup returns CDR1 DFQATT and CDR2 SNEGSKA (reference sequence). The CDR3 DNA reads TGCAGTGCTAGAAGGACGGAGGGGGATCAGCCCCAGCATTTT. Its protein product is CSARRTEGDQPQHF.

This clonotype was seen repeatedly, ten times or more. J is TRBJ2-7 and V is TRBV12-3 or TRBV12-4; 8 nucleotides line up with TRBD2. The CDR3 has 14 residues. J was trimmed by 7 bases and V by 5 bases; bases with no gene match: 10. The CDR3: CASSKPGGPGEQYF. The CDR3 coding sequence is TGTGCCAGCAGTAAACCGGGGGGGCCGGGAGAGCAGTACTTC.

At least ten counts were recorded for this clonotype. CDR3 in amino acids: CASRYPGGADTQYF. The CDR3 nucleotides are TGTGCCAGCCGTTACCCCGGGGGGGCAGATACGCAGTATTTT. The chain combines TRBV12-3 or TRBV12-4 with TRBJ2-3; 8 bases map to TRBD2. CDR3 length equals 14 residues. V gave up 8 bases and J gave up 4 bases; unmatched junction bases: 8.

The count of this clonotype is one. The chain has TRBV11-2 and TRBJ2-6; 7 nucleotides match TRBD1. V trimming: 11 bases; J trimming: 0 bases; junction bases outside the gene matches: 4. Germline CDR1 reads SGHAT; CDR2 reads FQNNGV. There are 14 residues in the CDR3. The CDR3 here is CAEGGASGANVLTF. The CDR3, as DNA: TGTGCCGAAGGGGGCGCCTCTGGGGCCAACGTCCTGACTTTC. Together with reference TRBV11-2 and TRBJ2-6, the CDR3 gives the full variable domain: EAGVAQSPRYKIIEKRQSVAFWCNPISGHATLYWYQQILGQGPKLLIQFQNNGVVDDSQLPKDRFSAERLKGVDSTLKIQPAKLEDSAVYLCAEGGASGANVLTFGAGSRLTVL.

J is TRBJ1-3 and V is TRBV29-1; D call uncertain. The CDR3 length is 14 residues. Between the trimmed V and J ends, which lost 0 bases and 5 bases, there was a span of 11 bases. Germline CDR1 and CDR2: SQVTM and ANQGSEA. The CDR3 DNA sequence: TGCAGCGTTGAAGATCAGAGCAATAGAAACACCATATATTTT. This sequence encodes CSVEDQSNRNTIYF.

The table lists this clonotype with many counts. V usage is TRBV28 and J usage is TRBJ2-7, with a tentative D call TRBD1 (6 bases). With 6 bases removed from V and 2 bases from J, the gap between germline ends came to 14 bases. Germline V gives CDR1 MDHEN, CDR2 SYDVKM. The CDR3 runs 14 residues. The CDR3 DNA sequence: TGTGCCAGCAGCCCCTACAGGGCCGCCTACGAGCAGTACGTC. It yields the protein CASSPYRAAYEQYV.

This clonotype was detected only a few times. The J gene is TRBJ2-7, the V gene TRBV10-3; D may be TRBD2 (6 bases). There are 14 residues in the CDR3. V shed 4 bases and J shed 4 bases, with 14 bases lying between them. From germline, CDR1 is ENHRY and CDR2 SYGVKD. The CDR3 sequence is CAISADGGEYEQYF. In DNA, the CDR3 is TGTGCCATCAGTGCGGACGGCGGGGAGTACGAGCAGTACTTC.

In this sample, this clonotype turned up many times. The rearrangement joins TRBV29-1 to TRBJ2-1; D not certain. V was trimmed by 7 bases and J by 3 bases, leaving 31 bases between them. CDR3 length: 19 amino acids. CDR1 and CDR2 from the germline V gene are SQVTM and ANQGSEA. CDR3 protein: CSASPLQNLQRWIYNEQFF. DNA for the CDR3: TGCAGCGCGTCGCCACTACAGAATTTGCAACGGTGGATCTACAATGAGCAGTTCTTC.